The 24 T cell receptor beta chains presented below share a single source sample, sequenced in a study of blood T cell repertoires in COVID-19. Profiling relied on immunoSEQ multiplex PCR, and the TCRdb table lists in-frame clones only, not all of them. The sample has about 670,000 clones, approximately 90% seen once; the top ten hold over 0.2%. What was sequenced was peripheral blood. The receptor set was obtained from a young woman with acute or convalescent COVID-19.

The genes are TRBV19 and TRBJ1-3; TRBD1 is a possible D gene (5 bases). This CDR3 has 16 residues. CDR1 is LNHDA, CDR2 SQIVND, per germline (reference sequence). V was trimmed by 1 base and J by 0 bases, leaving 10 bases between them. The CDR3 DNA reads TGTGCCAGTAGTATAGTGGGGCCGACCTCTGGAAACACCATATATTTT. It translates to CASSIVGPTSGNTIYF. Using reference TRBV19 and TRBJ1-3 for the parts outside the CDR3, the full variable domain is DGGITQSPKYLFRKEGQNVTLSCEQNLNHDAMYWYRQDPGQGLRLIYYSQIVNDFQKGDIAEGYSVSREKKESFPLTVTSAQKNPTAFYLCASSIVGPTSGNTIYFGEGSWLTVV.

The J gene is TRBJ1-2, the V gene TRBV19; D not certain. Trimming removed 3 bases at V and 8 bases at J, with 13 bases between. The CDR3 loop spans 13 amino acids. Germline lookup yields CDR1 LNHDA and CDR2 SQIVND (reference sequence). CDR3: CASSIPMGGGYTF. The CDR3 DNA reads as TGTGCCAGTAGTATCCCAATGGGCGGGGGCTACACCTTC. The variable domain in full, completed from reference TRBV19 and TRBJ1-2, reads DGGITQSPKYLFRKEGQNVTLSCEQNLNHDAMYWYRQDPGQGLRLIYYSQIVNDFQKGDIAEGYSVSREKKESFPLTVTSAQKNPTAFYLCASSIPMGGGYTFGSGTRLTVV.

The J gene is TRBJ1-4, the V gene TRBV6-6, with TRBD1 identical over 8 bases. Germline V gene data show CDR1 as MNHNY and CDR2 as SVGAGI (reference sequence). The trim removed 5 bases at V and 7 bases at J, leaving 15 bases unmatched. The CDR3 has 17 residues. The CDR3 DNA reads TGTGCCAGCAGTCGTACCGGGACAGGCGCGGGGAGTGAAAAACTGTTTTTT. It is translated as CASSRTGTGAGSEKLFF.

The chain carries TRBV6-5 and TRBJ1-2; D unclear. From germline, CDR1 is MNHEY and CDR2 SVGAGI. The CDR3 length is 14 residues. Deletions cut 7 bases from V and 7 bases from J, with 19 bases between. The CDR3 sequence is CASINRGLARGYTF. CDR3 DNA sequence: TGTGCCAGCATCAACCGAGGTCTCGCCCGTGGCTACACCTTC.

Written as DNA, the CDR3 is TGCGCCAGCAGCCAAGATCAAGGACTAGCGGGCACAGATACGCAGTATTTT. As protein: CASSQDQGLAGTDTQYF. The chain combines TRBV4-3 with TRBJ2-3; 10 nucleotides match TRBD2. The CDR3 is made up of 17 amino acids. CDR1 is LGHNA, CDR2 YSLEER, per germline. The trim removed 0 bases at V and 1 base at J, leaving 4 bases unmatched.

The chain carries TRBV29-1 and TRBJ1-2; TRBD1 agrees at 12 bases. The J segment lost 4 bases and the V segment lost 8 bases, leaving 14 bases of the junction unmatched. The CDR3 has 16 amino acids. Germline-derived CDR1 and CDR2 are SQVTM and ANQGSEA. As DNA, the CDR3 is TGCAGCCCCCATTACGTGGGACAGGGGGCTTTCTATGGCTACACCTTC. Protein product: CSPHYVGQGAFYGYTF. Combining the CDR3 with reference TRBV29-1 and TRBJ1-2 gives the whole variable domain SAVISQKPSRDICQRGTSLTIQCQVDSQVTMMFWYRQQPGQSLTLIATANQGSEATYESGFVIDKFPISRPNLTFSTLTVSNMSPEDSSIYLCSPHYVGQGAFYGYTFGSGTRLTVV.

Of note for this clone: The junction does not match germline at one end; this may be a read error. The chain carries TRBV20-1 and TRBJ1-1; the D gene is possibly TRBD1 (5 bases). There are 11 residues in the CDR3. Germline lookup yields CDR1 DFQATT and CDR2 SNEGSKA (reference sequence). This CDR3 is CSASPGTVAFF. The CDR3 DNA is TGCAGTGCTAGCCCCGGGACTGTAGCTTTCTTT.

The genes are TRBV29-1 and TRBJ1-1; 8 positions agree with TRBD1. The CDR3 spans 11 residues. V was clipped by 3 bases and J by 6 bases; unmatched bases: 0. The germline V gene has CDR1 SQVTM and CDR2 ANQGSEA. The CDR3 is CSVDRGPEAFF. The DNA of the CDR3 is TGCAGCGTTGACAGGGGGCCTGAAGCTTTCTTT.

CDR3 sequence reads: CASLIPGQDMGTEAFF. The CDR3 DNA reads TGTGCCAGTCTCATTCCGGGACAGGACATGGGCACTGAAGCTTTCTTT. V is TRBV21-1 and J is TRBJ1-1; no DNA check was done on the table's D call, TRBD1. TRBV21-1 is annotated as a pseudogene. This CDR3 has 16 residues.

This clone was recorded once. The CDR3: CASSPGHASGANVLTF. CDR3 nucleotide sequence: TGCGCCAGCAGCCCGGGACACGCCTCTGGGGCCAACGTCCTGACTTTC. V is TRBV5-1 and J is TRBJ2-6; maybe TRBD1 (6 bases). The V and J ends lost 4 bases and 0 bases respectively, with 11 bases between them. The germline gives CDR1 SGHRS, CDR2 YFSETQ. This CDR3 has 16 residues.

This clone was observed once. This chain uses TRBV6-5 with TRBJ1-1, with 9 bases that match TRBD1. Germline V gene sequence: CDR1 MNHEY, CDR2 SVGAGI. J lost 8 bases, V lost 11 bases, and 12 bases had no gene match. There are 13 residues in the CDR3. The CDR3 bases are TGTGCCGCACGACAGGGGGAGGCGGAAGAAGCTTTCTTT. Residues: CAARQGEAEEAFF.

This clone was counted a single time. The rearrangement joins TRBV3-1 (or the pseudogene TRBV3-2) to TRBJ1-5; D is unclear. CDR1 and CDR2 from the germline V gene are LGHDT and YNNKEL (reference sequence). V lost 1 base to trimming and J lost 4 bases, with 11 bases between them. CDR3 length: 15 amino acids. CDR3 DNA sequence: TGTGCCAGCAGCCAAGCCAGAAACGAAAATCAGCCCCAGCATTTT. Translated, it gives CASSQARNENQPQHF.

The chain joins TRBV5-4 to TRBJ1-2; 11 bases agree with TRBD1. With V trimmed by 7 bases and J by 8 bases, 4 bases remained unmatched. Per the germline V gene, CDR1 is SGHNT and CDR2 is YYREEE (reference sequence). The length of the CDR3 is 12 residues. The chain's CDR3 is CASGQGAGGYTF. The CDR3 DNA follows: TGTGCCAGCGGACAGGGGGCGGGCGGCTACACCTTC. The full variable domain, in which reference TRBV5-4 and TRBJ1-2 provide the parts outside the CDR3, is ETGVTQSPTHLIKTRGQQVTLRCSSQSGHNTVSWYQQALGQGPQFIFQYYREEENGRGNFPPRFSGLQFPNYSSELNVNALELDDSALYLCASGQGAGGYTFGSGTRLTVV.

The chain carries TRBV15 and TRBJ2-2; 8 nucleotides agree with TRBD2. Germline V gives CDR1 LNHNV, CDR2 YYDKDF (reference sequence). This CDR3 contains 16 residues. V shed 3 bases, J shed 1 base, and the junction held 4 bases outside the gene matches. The CDR3, as DNA: TGTGCCACCAGCAGCTGGACTAGCTTGAACACCGGGGAGCTGTTTTTT. It codes for CATSSWTSLNTGELFF.

This rearrangement joins TRBV28 to TRBJ1-3, with 8 bases aligning to TRBD1. After removal of 5 bases from V and 4 bases from J, the junction contained 10 bases not matched to a gene. CDR3 length equals 16 residues. Germline values: CDR1 MDHEN, CDR2 SYDVKM. The CDR3 loop is CASSPKTGGAGNTIYF. The CDR3 DNA sequence: TGTGCCAGCAGTCCAAAAACAGGGGGAGCCGGAAACACCATATATTTT.

The chain employs TRBV12-3 or TRBV12-4 and TRBJ1-1; no clear D. V shed 5 bases and J shed 5 bases, with 12 bases lying between them. The CDR3 sequence is 13 residues long. The CDR3: CASSRRVDTEAFF. The CDR3 region has the DNA TGTGCCAGCAGTCGGAGGGTGGATACTGAAGCTTTCTTT.

This sequence joins TRBV5-1 and TRBJ2-7; 7 positions agree with TRBD2. The CDR3 extends over 15 amino acids. CDR1 and CDR2 from the germline V gene are SGHRS and YFSETQ. With 0 bases clipped from V and 4 bases from J, the junction kept 7 bases outside the gene matches. The CDR3 DNA is TGCGCCAGCAGCTTGGGCCACGCGGGGGAGTACGAGCAGTACTTC. Protein sequence: CASSLGHAGEYEQYF.

CDR3 in amino acids: CASSQDRTGGDYGYTF. CDR3 DNA: TGTGCCAGCAGCCAAGATCGGACAGGGGGGGACTATGGCTACACCTTC. The chain recombines TRBV3-1 (or the pseudogene TRBV3-2) with TRBJ1-2; TRBD1 aligns across 10 bases. Trimming at V came to 0 bases and at J to 3 bases, leaving 4 bases not matched to a gene. CDR3 size: 16 residues. Germline CDR1 reads LGHDT; CDR2 reads YNNKEL (reference sequence).

This chain connects TRBV5-4 to TRBJ2-2; 10 bases align to TRBD1. From germline, CDR1 is SGHNT and CDR2 YYREEE (reference sequence). This CDR3 contains 18 residues. After removal of 4 bases from V and 1 base from J, the junction contained 10 bases not matched to a gene. In DNA, the CDR3 is TGTGCCAGCAGCAGGACGGGACAGGGGACTATGAACACCGGGGAGCTGTTTTTT. Translated: CASSRTGQGTMNTGELFF.

The rearrangement uses TRBV4-3 and TRBJ2-2, with TRBD1 identical over 7 bases. V lost 6 bases and J lost 3; bases outside the gene matches: 4. The CDR3 is 14 amino acids. Germline V lookup: CDR1 LGHNA, CDR2 YSLEER. The chain's CDR3 is CASRTGPHTGELFF. DNA for the CDR3: TGCGCCAGCAGGACAGGGCCGCACACCGGGGAGCTGTTTTTT.

This chain joins TRBV7-3 and TRBJ1-1; no firm D call. This CDR3 is built from 13 residues. In germline, CDR1 is SGHTA, CDR2 FQGTGA. Trimming removed 5 bases at V and 4 bases at J, with 11 bases between. In DNA form, the CDR3 reads TGTGCCAGCAGCCCGGCCGGGAGCACTGAAGCTTTCTTT. Translation: CASSPAGSTEAFF.

The gene calls are TRBV6-6 and TRBJ1-2; D is perhaps TRBD1 (6 bases). Per germline, CDR1 MNHNY and CDR2 SVGAGI (reference sequence). This CDR3 is built from 16 residues. Deletions cut 0 bases from V and 5 bases from J, with 16 bases between. CDR3 DNA: TGTGCCAGCAGTTACTCCGAACAGGGAGAGGGTTATGGCTACACCTTC. Amino acid sequence: CASSYSEQGEGYGYTF.

The CDR3 protein is CASSSFLRTDTQYF. Written as DNA, the CDR3 is TGTGCCAGCAGCTCCTTCCTCCGCACAGATACGCAGTATTTT. V usage is TRBV27 and J usage is TRBJ2-3; no clear D gene. Trimming pared 6 bases from V and 1 base from J, leaving 11 bases between. From germline, CDR1 is MNHEY and CDR2 SMNVEV (reference sequence). This CDR3 has 14 residues.

Concerning this clone: Other DNA sequences of this sample code for an identical CDR3. This sequence joins TRBV12-3 or TRBV12-4 and TRBJ1-2; the D is unclear. Between the trimmed V and J ends, which lost 1 base and 5 bases, there was a span of 8 bases. CDR3 length equals 13 residues. Here the CDR3 reads CASSLGGRYGYTF. In DNA, the CDR3 is TGTGCCAGCAGTTTAGGAGGGAGGTATGGCTACACCTTC.